This T cell receptor (beta chain) was captured in a study of blood T cell repertoires in COVID-19. Some clones are missing from TCRdb's copy, which holds only in-frame ones; the method was immunoSEQ multiplex PCR. The table shows approximately 190,000 clones, with 86% occurring only once. The study assigned cohorts using participant-reported clinical history. The ends were cut back, 5 bases at V and 4 bases at J, with 8 bases in the middle. The CDR3 spans 12 residues. Germline V lookup: CDR1 SNHLY, CDR2 FYNNEI. This clone has a single count. This sequence was found in a woman aged 40 to 55 in a cohort exposed to, infected with or recovered from COVID-19 (not recorded which). Input material: PBMCs or T cells enriched from blood (not recorded which). This rearrangement joins TRBV2 to TRBJ1-1, with D hard to call. The CDR3 region is CASSTVPTEAFF. CDR3 sequence (DNA): TGTGCCAGCAGTACGGTTCCCACTGAAGCTTTCTTT. Filled out from reference TRBV2 and TRBJ1-1, the complete variable domain reads EPEVTQTPSHQVTQMGQEVILRCVPISNHLYFYWYRQILGQKVEFLVSFYNNEISEKSEIFDDQFSVERPDGSNFTLKIRSTKLEDSAMYFCASSTVPTEAFFGQGTRLTVV.